The 20 T cell receptor beta chains listed next were all sequenced from one sample in a study of T cell changes during pregnancy in multiple sclerosis. Profiled with immunoSEQ multiplex PCR; TCRdb holds only in-frame clones, not every one. The sample consists of fewer than 150,000 clones, roughly 95% of them appearing once. Material: peripheral blood, obtained after pregnancy. These receptors were obtained from a female donor with multiple sclerosis, enrolled in a pregnancy study.

The chain couples TRBV15 to TRBJ2-5, with D possibly being TRBD1 (6 bases). CDR1 is LNHNV and CDR2 is YYDKDF in the germline V gene (reference sequence). Trimming left V 5 bases short and J 5 bases short, with 15 bases between. The CDR3 totals 14 residues. The CDR3: CATSGPQGGETQYF. CDR3 in DNA: TGTGCCACCAGCGGACCACAGGGTGGGGAGACCCAGTACTTC.

The sample holds one count of this clone. The chain couples TRBV6-6 to TRBJ2-1; D is perhaps TRBD2 (7 bases). From germline, CDR1 is MNHNY and CDR2 SVGAGI (reference sequence). This CDR3 region has 16 residues. Trimming stripped 0 bases from V and 7 bases from J, with 16 bases between. The DNA of the CDR3 is TGTGCCAGCAGTTACTCCGCGGGGGCGTGGGTTAATGAGCAGTTCTTC. Residues: CASSYSAGAWVNEQFF.

V usage is TRBV5-8 and J usage is TRBJ1-5, with D perhaps TRBD1 (6 bases). This CDR3 is 15 amino acids long. Trimming shortened V by 3 bases and J by 6 bases, and 16 bases separated the two germline ends. Germline V lookup: CDR1 SGHTS, CDR2 YDEGEE. CDR3 in amino acids: CASSSRGGRGQPQHF. The CDR3 DNA reads as TGTGCCAGCAGCTCTAGGGGGGGAAGAGGTCAGCCCCAGCATTTT.

This clone was recorded once. The J gene is TRBJ2-7, the V gene TRBV11-2; D is unclear. The CDR3 has 13 residues. Germline V gene lookup returns CDR1 SGHAT and CDR2 FQNNGV. V was clipped by 0 bases and J by 7 bases, with 10 bases between them. In DNA form, the CDR3 reads TGTGCCAGCAGCTTAGAGTGGGCTACGGAGCAGTACTTC. Translated, it gives CASSLEWATEQYF.

The chain employs TRBV2 and TRBJ2-5, with a tentative D call TRBD2 (5 bases). Germline V gene lookup returns CDR1 SNHLY and CDR2 FYNNEI. The CDR3 has 15 amino acids. Deletions cut 0 bases from V and 4 bases from J, with 12 bases between. The CDR3, as DNA: TGTGCCAGCAGTGAAGCGGGCCGGGGAGCAGAGACCCAGTACTTC. As protein: CASSEAGRGAETQYF.

The CDR3 loop is CASSPGLAVGETQYF. DNA for the CDR3: TGTGCCAGCAGCCCCGGACTAGCGGTGGGAGAGACCCAGTACTTC. The chain carries TRBV11-2 and TRBJ2-5; 10 bases map to TRBD2. The CDR3 runs to 15 residues. V lost 5 bases, J lost 4 bases, and 7 bases stayed unmatched. CDR1 is SGHAT, CDR2 FQNNGV, per germline.

V is TRBV19 and J is TRBJ2-2, with TRBD1 as a possible D gene (6 bases). Germline CDR1 LNHDA, CDR2 SQIVND (reference sequence). With 5 bases removed from V and 6 bases from J, the gap between germline ends came to 13 bases. This CDR3 has 14 amino acids. The CDR3: CASSHRVGAGELFF. DNA of the CDR3: TGTGCCAGTAGTCACAGGGTGGGGGCCGGGGAGCTGTTTTTT. Looking up the rest from reference TRBV19 and TRBJ2-2 gives the full variable domain: DGGITQSPKYLFRKEGQNVTLSCEQNLNHDAMYWYRQDPGQGLRLIYYSQIVNDFQKGDIAEGYSVSREKKESFPLTVTSAQKNPTAFYLCASSHRVGAGELFFGEGSRLTVL.

This chain connects TRBV7-9 to TRBJ2-5; 7 bases match TRBD1. Losses at the gene ends were 4 bases for V and 2 bases for J; bases not matched to a gene: 4. The V gene's germline CDR1 is SEHNR and CDR2 FQNEAQ (reference sequence). The CDR3 has 14 residues. This chain's CDR3 is CASSSGTAQETQYF. DNA for the CDR3: TGTGCCAGCAGCTCCGGGACAGCACAAGAGACCCAGTACTTC.

This chain links TRBV5-1 with TRBJ2-7; D may be TRBD1 (6 bases). The CDR3 consists of 17 residues. Germline loops: CDR1 SGHRS, CDR2 YFSETQ. Trimming left V 1 base short and J 1 base short, with 18 bases between. CDR3 sequence reads: CASSLSIVRQGSYEQYF. DNA of the CDR3: TGCGCCAGCAGCTTGTCGATCGTGCGGCAGGGGTCCTACGAGCAGTACTTC.

The CDR3 DNA is TGTGCCAGCAGCTTAAGTCGGCGGGACTCTGGAAACACCATATATTTT. It specifies CASSLSRRDSGNTIYF. The rearrangement joins TRBV7-2 to TRBJ1-3; the D is unclear. V was pared by 2 bases and J by 0 bases, with 11 bases between. Germline V gene data show CDR1 as SGHTA and CDR2 as FQGNSA. The CDR3 totals 16 residues. The variable domain in full, completed from reference TRBV7-2 and TRBJ1-3, reads GAGVSQSPSNKVTEKGKDVELRCDPISGHTALYWYRQSLGQGLEFLIYFQGNSAPDKSGLPSDRFSAERTGGSVSTLTIQRTQQEDSAVYLCASSLSRRDSGNTIYFGEGSWLTVV.

The CDR3, as DNA: TGTGCCATCAGTGACTCGCTACGGGGACACTCCTACGAGCAGTACTTC. It translates to CAISDSLRGHSYEQYF. The chain is built from TRBV10-3 and TRBJ2-7, with a weak D call TRBD1 (6 bases). V dropped 3 bases and J dropped 0 bases, with 15 bases sitting between them. The germline V gene has CDR1 ENHRY and CDR2 SYGVKD. The CDR3 consists of 16 residues.

This clone came up once. The gene calls are TRBV9 and TRBJ2-3, with TRBD2 identical over 11 bases. The CDR3 runs to 19 residues. Germline V gene lookup returns CDR1 SGDLS and CDR2 YYNGEE. V shed 3 bases and J 1 base; nucleotides not matched to a gene: 13. The CDR3 nucleotides are TGTGCCAGCAGCGCCCAACCGACGCTAGCGGGAGGCCGCACAGATACGCAGTATTTT. This sequence encodes CASSAQPTLAGGRTDTQYF. Together with reference TRBV9 and TRBJ2-3, the CDR3 gives the full variable domain: DSGVTQTPKHLITATGQRVTLRCSPRSGDLSVYWYQQSLDQGLQFLIQYYNGEERAKGNILERFSAQQFPDLHSELNLSSLELGDSALYFCASSAQPTLAGGRTDTQYFGPGTRLTVL.

The chain uses TRBV28 and TRBJ1-3; weak D call: TRBD1 (6 bases). Trimming left V 3 bases short and J 3 bases short, with 12 bases between. Germline CDR1 reads MDHEN; CDR2 reads SYDVKM. The CDR3 has 15 residues. The CDR3 sequence is CASSFGGAVGNTIYF. The CDR3 coding sequence is TGTGCCAGCAGTTTCGGGGGGGCGGTTGGAAACACCATATATTTT.

J is TRBJ2-4 and V is TRBV6-1; weak D call: TRBD1 (5 bases). This CDR3 region has 14 residues. Germline CDR1 and CDR2: MNHNS and SASEGT. Trimming took 6 bases from V and 6 from J, leaving 15 bases between them. The CDR3 loop is CASSLTVPVNIQYF. CDR3 DNA: TGTGCCAGCAGCCTGACAGTTCCCGTAAACATTCAGTACTTC.

This rearrangement joins TRBV6-5 to TRBJ2-5; tentatively, D is TRBD1 (5 bases). The J call is in doubt because the DNA end fits TRBJ2-7 better. The CDR3 is 14 amino acids. CDR1 and CDR2 (germline): MNHEY, SVGAGI. For the CDR3, the DNA is TGTGCCAGCAGTTACGGTCAGGGTCAGGCCGAGCAGTACTTC. Its translation: CASSYGQGQAEQYF.

The chain recombines TRBV9 with TRBJ2-5; TRBD2 matches 12 bases. After removal of 0 bases from V and 3 bases from J, the junction contained 6 bases not matched to a gene. Germline V gives CDR1 SGDLS, CDR2 YYNGEE. There are 17 residues in the CDR3. For the CDR3, the DNA is TGTGCCAGCAGCGTAGGACCTAGACTAGCGGGAGAAGAGACCCAGTACTTC. Translated: CASSVGPRLAGEETQYF. Looking up the rest from reference TRBV9 and TRBJ2-5 gives the full variable domain: DSGVTQTPKHLITATGQRVTLRCSPRSGDLSVYWYQQSLDQGLQFLIQYYNGEERAKGNILERFSAQQFPDLHSELNLSSLELGDSALYFCASSVGPRLAGEETQYFGPGTRLLVL.

The chain links TRBV9 to TRBJ2-1, with TRBD2 as a possible D gene (6 bases). CDR3 length: 15 amino acids. Germline values: CDR1 SGDLS, CDR2 YYNGEE. V was trimmed by 3 bases and J by 3 bases, leaving 13 bases between them. The CDR3 loop reads CASSGGLAFYNEQFF. DNA of the CDR3: TGTGCCAGCAGCGGGGGACTTGCCTTCTACAATGAGCAGTTCTTC.

The J gene is TRBJ1-1, the V gene TRBV5-8; TRBD1 aligns across 7 bases. The CDR3 has 14 residues. V dropped 3 bases and J dropped 6; count of bases not matched to a gene: 8. The germline V gene has CDR1 SGHTS and CDR2 YDEGEE. Written as DNA, the CDR3 is TGTGCCAGCAGCTACAGGGGAGGCTCGGCTGAAGCTTTCTTT. It yields the protein CASSYRGGSAEAFF.

The chain couples TRBV30 to TRBJ1-1, with TRBD1 matching over 7 bases. Germline V lookup: CDR1 GTSNPN, CDR2 SVGIG (reference sequence). The CDR3 is 13 residues long. The ends lost 0 bases at V and 5 bases at J; junction bases unmatched: 3. CDR3 amino acids: CAWSVARGTEAFF. Written as DNA, the CDR3 is TGTGCCTGGAGTGTTGCCAGGGGGACTGAAGCTTTCTTT.

The rearrangement uses TRBV27 and TRBJ2-7, with 8 nucleotides matching TRBD2. Losses at the gene ends were 6 bases for V and 2 bases for J; bases not matched to a gene: 6. The CDR3 is 14 amino acids. CDR1 MNHEY and CDR2 SMNVEV come from the germline V gene (reference sequence). The CDR3 nucleotides are TGTGCCAGCAGCACCTTCGGGGGGGCCTACGAGCAGTACTTC. It translates to CASSTFGGAYEQYF.